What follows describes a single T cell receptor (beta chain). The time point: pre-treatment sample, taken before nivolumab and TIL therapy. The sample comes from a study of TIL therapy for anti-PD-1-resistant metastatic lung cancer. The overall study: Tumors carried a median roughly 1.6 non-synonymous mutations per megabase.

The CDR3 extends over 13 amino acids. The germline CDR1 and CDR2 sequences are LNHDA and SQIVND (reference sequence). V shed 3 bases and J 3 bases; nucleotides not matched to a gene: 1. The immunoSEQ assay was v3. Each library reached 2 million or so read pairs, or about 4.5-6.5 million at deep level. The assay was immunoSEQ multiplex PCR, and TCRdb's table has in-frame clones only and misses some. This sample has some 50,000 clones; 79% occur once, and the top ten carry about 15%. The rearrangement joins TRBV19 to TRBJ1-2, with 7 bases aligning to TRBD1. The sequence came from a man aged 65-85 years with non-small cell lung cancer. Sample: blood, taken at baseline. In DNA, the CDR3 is TGTGCCAGTAGTATCGACAGGGACTATGGCTACACCTTC. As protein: CASSIDRDYGYTF.